Sequencing of this TCR beta chain was carried out in a study of shared clonotypes between healthy human individuals. Positively selected for CCR7, the CD45RO-negative cells used as naive CD8 cells excluded terminally differentiated effector memory CD45RA+ cells. Trimming cost V 4 bases and J 4 bases; bases outside gene matches: 11. This CDR3 has 17 residues. Germline values: CDR1 SEHNR, CDR2 FQNEAQ (reference sequence). Here immunoSEQ multiplex PCR was the method, and the copy in TCRdb shows in-frame clones only, minus some. The table records millions of clones, around 96% of them present only once. The chain carries TRBV7-9 and TRBJ2-1; 9 bases line up with TRBD2. This TCR came from a man between 18 and 29 years old in good health. Specimen: naive CD8+ T cells sorted from blood. CDR3 sequence: CASSWIAGANYYNEQFF. DNA of the CDR3: TGTGCCAGCAGCTGGATAGCGGGGGCGAACTATTACAATGAGCAGTTCTTC.